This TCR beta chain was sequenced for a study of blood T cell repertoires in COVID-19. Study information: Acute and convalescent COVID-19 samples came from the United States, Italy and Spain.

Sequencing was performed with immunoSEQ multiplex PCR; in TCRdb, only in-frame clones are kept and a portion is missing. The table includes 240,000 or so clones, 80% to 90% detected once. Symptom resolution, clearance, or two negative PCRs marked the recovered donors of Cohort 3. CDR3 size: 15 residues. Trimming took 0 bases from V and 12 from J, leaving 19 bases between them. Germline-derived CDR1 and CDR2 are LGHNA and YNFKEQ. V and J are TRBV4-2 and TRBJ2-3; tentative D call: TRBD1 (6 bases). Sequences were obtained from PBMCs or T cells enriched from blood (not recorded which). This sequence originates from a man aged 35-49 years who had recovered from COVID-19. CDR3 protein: CASSQDAREAGVQYF. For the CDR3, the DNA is TGTGCCAGCAGCCAAGACGCGCGTGAGGCAGGGGTCCAGTATTTT.